This T cell receptor (beta chain) derives from a study of blood T cell repertoires in COVID-19. Sequencing used immunoSEQ multiplex PCR; TCRdb keeps in-frame clones, though not all of them. The sample carries under 250,000 clones, approximately 90% recorded once. J gave up 2 bases and V 4 bases, and 9 bases lay outside the gene matches. This CDR3 spans 18 amino acids. Germline loops: CDR1 KGHDR, CDR2 SFDVKD. This TCR came from a man aged 25-40 years with acute or convalescent COVID-19. This chain uses TRBV24-1 with TRBJ2-3; 12 bases line up with TRBD2. The sequenced sample was peripheral blood. The CDR3 sequence: CATSETSGGPFNTDTQYF. The CDR3 coding sequence is TGTGCCACCAGTGAAACTAGCGGGGGGCCTTTCAACACAGATACGCAGTATTTT.